This T cell receptor (beta chain) was captured in a study of regulatory T cells in long-lasting Graves disease. This clonotype was counted at least ten times. Arm-PCR of CDR3 regions with iRepertoire HTBI primers generated TCR beta libraries. TCRdb re-derived calls from the multiplex PCR reads in MiXCR, one entry per CDR3 protein. Counted here are hundreds of thousands of distinct CDR3 sequences, approximately 16% occurring once; the ten biggest clones make up approximately 8%. Per the germline V gene, CDR1 is LGHDT and CDR2 is YNNKEL (reference sequence). The CDR3 sequence is 14 residues long. V shed 0 bases and J shed 1 base, with 6 bases lying between them. Time point: newly diagnosed GD, antithyroid drugs for less than 3 months. Construction of the TCR library relied on RNA isolated from PBMCs. These data are also associated with another study on T cells in Graves' hyperthyroidism and ophthalmopathy.

The clonotype comes from a woman in her forties with Graves disease. Sequenced here: peripheral blood mononuclear cells (PBMCs), sampled at new diagnosis, from a patient treated with antithyroid drugs. The chain uses TRBV3-1 and TRBJ2-5; D not resolved. CDR3 residues: CASSQDRVQETQYF. The DNA of the CDR3 is TGTGCCAGCAGCCAAGATCGGGTCCAAGAGACCCAGTACTTC.